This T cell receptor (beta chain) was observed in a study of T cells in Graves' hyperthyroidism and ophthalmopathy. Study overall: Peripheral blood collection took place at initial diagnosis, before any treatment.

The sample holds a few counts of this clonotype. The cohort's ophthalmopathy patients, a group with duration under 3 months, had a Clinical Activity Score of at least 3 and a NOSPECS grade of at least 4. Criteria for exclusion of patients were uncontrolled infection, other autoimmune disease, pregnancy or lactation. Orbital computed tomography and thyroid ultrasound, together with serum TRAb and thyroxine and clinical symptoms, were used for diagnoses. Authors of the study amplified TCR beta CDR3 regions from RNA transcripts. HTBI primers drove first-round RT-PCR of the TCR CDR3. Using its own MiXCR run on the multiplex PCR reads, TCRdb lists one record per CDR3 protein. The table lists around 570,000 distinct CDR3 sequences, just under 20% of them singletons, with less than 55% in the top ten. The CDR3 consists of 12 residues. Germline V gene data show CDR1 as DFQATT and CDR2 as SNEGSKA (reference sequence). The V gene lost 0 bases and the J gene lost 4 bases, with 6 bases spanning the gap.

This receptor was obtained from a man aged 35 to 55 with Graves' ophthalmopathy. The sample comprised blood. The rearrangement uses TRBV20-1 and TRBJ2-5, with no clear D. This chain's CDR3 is CSAREWRETQYF. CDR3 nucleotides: TGCAGTGCTAGAGAATGGAGAGAGACCCAGTACTTC.